This TCR beta chain was retrieved from a study of blood T cell repertoires in COVID-19. Across the whole study: Samples came from the United States, Italy and Spain, spanning acute and convalescent COVID-19. In each case, the material was cDNA or gDNA derived from T cells, B-cell-depleted T cells, or PBMCs.

The authors' processing: Counts of nucleated cells, estimated from reference gene primer amplification, were obtained. Sequencing was performed with immunoSEQ multiplex PCR; in TCRdb, only in-frame clones are kept and a portion is missing. Clonal size and the V and J genes are those of that table, whereas D and trimming came from the DNA. The sample carries roughly 260,000 clones, around 80% recorded once. V lost 5 bases, J lost 14 bases, and 21 bases lay in between. This CDR3 is built from 13 residues. Looked up from germline, CDR1 is MNHEY and CDR2 is SVGAGI. The chain uses TRBV6-5 and TRBJ1-2, with a possible D match to TRBD1 (5 bases). The TCR was taken from a woman between 40 and 50 years old with active or convalescent COVID-19. Sequenced sample: peripheral blood. CDR3 region: CASSPRTRPPGTF. The CDR3 bases are TGTGCCAGCAGTCCCCGGACACGGCCCCCCGGGACCTTC.